The next 24 T cell receptor beta chains were all read from a single sample in a study of T-cell reconstitution after alpha-beta-depleted transplantation in children. Unique molecular identifiers were incorporated into the prepared TCRbeta library. One entry per CDR3 protein, called by TCRdb with MiXCR from the PCR reads. The sample yields 120,000 or so distinct CDR3 sequences, over 9% seen once. Sample: PBMCs from the stem cell graft donor, taken from the stem cell graft. All receptors come from a human donor who donated a stem cell graft to a child with acute lymphoblastic leukemia.

In this sample, this clonotype turned up many times. The genes are TRBV7-2 and TRBJ2-6; D is perhaps TRBD1 (6 bases). Looked up from germline, CDR1 is SGHTA and CDR2 is FQGNSA. The length of the CDR3 is 16 residues. Trimming stripped 5 bases from V and 2 bases from J, with 13 bases between. The CDR3 protein is CASSPKTGTGANVLTF. CDR3 DNA: TGTGCCAGCAGCCCAAAAACAGGGACTGGGGCCAACGTCCTGACTTTC. The entire variable domain, with the rest obtained from reference TRBV7-2 and TRBJ2-6, is as follows: GAGVSQSPSNKVTEKGKDVELRCDPISGHTALYWYRQSLGQGLEFLIYFQGNSAPDKSGLPSDRFSAERTGGSVSTLTIQRTQQEDSAVYLCASSPKTGTGANVLTFGAGSRLTVL.

The sample holds many counts of this clonotype. The J gene is TRBJ2-3, the V gene TRBV5-1, with D perhaps TRBD2 (6 bases). The germline V and J ends were trimmed by 2 bases and 1 base, with 11 bases remaining between them. Germline CDR1 SGHRS, CDR2 YFSETQ. CDR3 size: 15 residues. CDR3 protein: CASSFRRGGTDTQYF. The CDR3 DNA follows: TGCGCCAGCAGCTTCCGCCGCGGGGGCACAGATACGCAGTATTTT.

This clonotype was detected many times. The J gene is TRBJ1-3, the V gene TRBV7-2, with D possibly matching TRBD1 (5 bases). V lost 5 bases and J lost 0, with 8 bases in between. Germline V CDR1 and CDR2: SGHTA, FQGNSA. The CDR3 extends over 14 amino acids. Written as DNA, the CDR3 is TGTGCCAGCAGCGCTGGGGGCTCTGGAAACACCATATATTTT. This translates into CASSAGGSGNTIYF. The full variable domain, with the rest looked up from reference TRBV7-2 and TRBJ1-3, is GAGVSQSPSNKVTEKGKDVELRCDPISGHTALYWYRQSLGQGLEFLIYFQGNSAPDKSGLPSDRFSAERTGGSVSTLTIQRTQQEDSAVYLCASSAGGSGNTIYFGEGSWLTVV.

Ten or more counts support this clonotype. V usage is TRBV27 and J usage is TRBJ2-1; the match to TRBD1 covers 8 bases. Germline trimming cut 2 bases from V and 3 bases from J; bases unmatched to any gene: 3. The CDR3 has 15 amino acids. Germline V gene data show CDR1 as MNHEY and CDR2 as SMNVEV (reference sequence). The CDR3 region has the DNA TGTGCCAGCAGTTTAAGAGGGACAGGCTACAATGAGCAGTTCTTC. Translated, it gives CASSLRGTGYNEQFF.

Notes on this clonotype: A much larger clone differs by one base, so this may be a read error. This chain joins TRBV12-3 or TRBV12-4 and TRBJ2-5; the D call may be TRBD1 or TRBD2 (5 bases each). The CDR3 spans 15 residues. The CDR3 region has the DNA TGTGCCAGCAGTTTACAAGCAGGTGGGGGAGAGACCAAGTACTTC. Its protein is CASSLQAGGGETKYF.

The sample holds many counts of this clonotype. The CDR3 loop is CASSQVGGDTGELFF. The CDR3 bases are TGTGCCAGCAGCCAAGTCGGGGGGGACACCGGGGAGCTGTTTTTT. V is TRBV3-1 and J is TRBJ2-2, with 8 positions matching TRBD2. The CDR3 consists of 15 residues. The V gene's germline CDR1 is LGHDT and CDR2 YNNKEL (reference sequence). V shed 1 base, J shed 3 bases, and the junction held 1 base outside the gene matches.

Many counts were recorded for this clonotype. The chain joins TRBV12-3 or TRBV12-4 to TRBJ2-1, with 12 positions matching TRBD2. The trim removed 3 bases at V and 7 bases at J, leaving 16 bases unmatched. This CDR3 comprises 19 residues. CDR3 nucleotide sequence: TGTGCCAGCAGTTTTACCCTAACTAGCGGGAGGACTGAGGGGAATGAGCAGTTCTTC. It codes for CASSFTLTSGRTEGNEQFF.

This clonotype was found many times. The chain combines TRBV6-5 with TRBJ2-7, with D perhaps matching TRBD1 (6 bases). The CDR3 loop spans 14 amino acids. V gave up 4 bases and J gave up 0 bases, with 10 bases separating them. Germline CDR1 MNHEY, CDR2 SVGAGI. CDR3 sequence reads: CASSSWTASYEQYF. The CDR3 DNA sequence: TGTGCCAGCAGTTCTTGGACAGCCTCCTACGAGCAGTACTTC.

This clonotype has a count of ten or more. The rearrangement links TRBV5-1 to TRBJ2-3; D perhaps matches TRBD1 (5 bases). This CDR3 spans 17 amino acids. V lost 3 bases to trimming and J lost 0 bases, with 17 bases between them. In germline, CDR1 is SGHRS, CDR2 YFSETQ. The CDR3 sequence is CASSSPIGVVSTDTQYF. The CDR3 region has the DNA TGCGCCAGCAGCTCACCCATAGGGGTTGTCAGCACAGATACGCAGTATTTT.

This clonotype was observed many times. The V and J genes are TRBV5-5 and TRBJ1-6; tentatively, D is TRBD1 (5 bases). This CDR3 comprises 16 residues. Deletions cut 2 bases from V and 7 bases from J, with 16 bases between. Germline CDR1 SGHKS, CDR2 YYEKEE (reference sequence). CDR3 coding DNA: TGTGCCAGCAGCTTCGGGGGACCTCTTAGGAATTCACCCCTCCACTTT. Translated: CASSFGGPLRNSPLHF.

The sample holds many counts of this clonotype. The chain employs TRBV5-1 and TRBJ2-3, with a possible D match to TRBD2 (8 bases). This CDR3 comprises 19 residues. V was cut by 4 bases and J by 5 bases, with 29 bases left in between. The germline CDR1 and CDR2 sequences are SGHRS and YFSETQ. The CDR3 is CASSHPPGRETHRGDTQYF. The CDR3 nucleotides read TGCGCCAGCAGCCACCCACCCGGGAGGGAGACACACAGGGGAGATACGCAGTATTTT.

The rearrangement uses TRBV7-8 and TRBJ2-7; no firm D call. The CDR3 extends over 12 amino acids. Looked up from germline, CDR1 is SGHVS and CDR2 is FQNEAQ. The V gene lost 5 bases and the J gene lost 6 bases, with 11 bases spanning the gap. The CDR3: CASSPRSIEQYF. As DNA, the CDR3 is TGTGCCAGCAGCCCCCGCTCCATCGAGCAGTACTTC.

This clonotype was picked up many times. The genes are TRBV20-1 and TRBJ1-5, with D possibly TRBD1 on 5 matching bases. The CDR3 extends over 15 amino acids. Trimming cost V 6 bases and J 0 bases, with 15 bases left between them. Germline assignment: CDR1 DFQATT and CDR2 SNEGSKA (reference sequence). CDR3 sequence: CSAIGVDRSNQPQHF. The CDR3 nucleotides are TGCAGTGCCATAGGGGTGGACCGTAGCAATCAGCCCCAGCATTTT.

The table lists this clonotype with many counts. The chain uses TRBV5-5 and TRBJ2-7; D is unresolved. Germline V gives CDR1 SGHKS, CDR2 YYEKEE (reference sequence). V was clipped by 6 bases and J by 5 bases, with 15 bases between them. The CDR3 is 13 residues long. This chain's CDR3 is CASTSPGTDEQYF. The CDR3 nucleotides are TGTGCCAGCACTTCCCCGGGCACCGACGAGCAGTACTTC.

This clonotype was found many times. This chain joins TRBV18 and TRBJ1-5, with a possible D match to TRBD1 (6 bases). The germline V gene encodes CDR1 KGHSH and CDR2 LQKENI. Trimming removed 3 bases at V and 4 bases at J, with 13 bases between. The CDR3 has 15 residues. The CDR3 is CASSPLEGGNQPQHF. CDR3 coding DNA: TGTGCCAGCTCACCTTTAGAGGGGGGGAATCAGCCCCAGCATTTT.

This clonotype was recorded at least ten times. V usage is TRBV6-2 or TRBV6-3 and J usage is TRBJ2-4; 9 nucleotides match TRBD1. CDR1 is MNHEY and CDR2 is SVGEGT in the germline V gene. V lost 2 bases to trimming and J lost 7 bases; unmatched junction nucleotides: 3. This CDR3 region has 14 residues. DNA of the CDR3: TGTGCCAGCAGTTACCCCGGGACAGGGAACATTCAGTACTTC. Translating gives CASSYPGTGNIQYF.

This clonotype was counted ten times or more. The V call is TRBV12-3 or TRBV12-4, the J call TRBJ2-3, with TRBD1 matching 8 bases. This CDR3 spans 15 amino acids. With V trimmed by 6 bases and J by 0 bases, 5 bases remained unmatched. CDR3 nucleotides: TGTGCCAGCAGCAAGACAGGGGTTAGCACAGATACGCAGTATTTT. Protein: CASSKTGVSTDTQYF.

This clonotype was observed at least ten times. This sequence joins TRBV7-9 and TRBJ2-1, with 12 nucleotides matching TRBD2. This CDR3 spans 16 amino acids. V gave up 1 base and J gave up 7 bases; unmatched junction bases: 5. Germline-derived CDR1 and CDR2 are SEHNR and FQNEAQ (reference sequence). CDR3 region: CASSLVGLAGGNEQFF. In DNA form, the CDR3 reads TGTGCCAGCAGCTTAGTAGGCCTAGCGGGGGGGAATGAGCAGTTCTTC.

This clonotype was seen repeatedly, ten times or more. This chain connects TRBV2 to TRBJ1-5; D gene uncertain. The ends were cut back, 7 bases at V and 2 bases at J, with 15 bases in the middle. The CDR3 loop spans 15 amino acids. CDR1 is SNHLY, CDR2 FYNNEI, per germline. CDR3 residues: CASTGRQRGNQPQHF. In nucleotides, the CDR3 is TGTGCCAGCACCGGGAGGCAGAGGGGCAATCAGCCCCAGCATTTT.

This clonotype was seen ten or more times. The gene calls are TRBV20-1 and TRBJ2-3; 9 bases match TRBD2. The CDR3 totals 16 residues. Germline V CDR1 and CDR2: DFQATT, SNEGSKA (reference sequence). Trimming cost V 1 base and J 3 bases; bases outside gene matches: 8. CDR3 sequence reads: CSARAPAGGVTDTQYF. CDR3 DNA: TGCAGTGCTAGAGCTCCAGCGGGAGGAGTGACAGATACGCAGTATTTT.

There are many counts of this clonotype. The gene calls are TRBV5-5 and TRBJ2-3, with 8 bases that match TRBD1. The length of the CDR3 is 16 residues. Germline trimming cut 6 bases from V and 2 bases from J; bases unmatched to any gene: 11. The germline V gene has CDR1 SGHKS and CDR2 YYEKEE (reference sequence). DNA of the CDR3: TGTGCCAGCACAAAAGCAGGGGGCTCCTCCACAGATACGCAGTATTTT. This translates into CASTKAGGSSTDTQYF. The whole variable domain, filled in from reference TRBV5-5 and TRBJ2-3, reads DAGVTQSPTHLIKTRGQQVTLRCSPISGHKSVSWYQQVLGQGPQFIFQYYEKEERGRGNFPDRFSARQFPNYSSELNVNALLLGDSALYLCASTKAGGSSTDTQYFGPGTRLTVL.

This clonotype occurred many times. This chain links TRBV6-2 or TRBV6-3 with TRBJ2-1; D is ambiguous. The CDR3 runs to 14 residues. V was shortened by 1 base and J by 8 bases, with 12 bases between the two germline ends. CDR1 and CDR2 (germline): MNHEY, SVGEGT. CDR3: CASSYWRPRDEQFF. The CDR3 DNA sequence: TGTGCCAGCAGTTACTGGAGACCCAGAGATGAGCAGTTCTTC.

This clonotype was found many times. The V and J genes are TRBV20-1 and TRBJ2-3; 7 bases are a match to TRBD1. V shed 5 bases and J 1 base; nucleotides not matched to a gene: 9. CDR1 and CDR2 from the germline V gene are DFQATT and SNEGSKA (reference sequence). The CDR3 runs to 15 residues. The CDR3 loop reads CSAWTRTGGTDTQYF. CDR3 nucleotides: TGCAGTGCTTGGACGCGGACAGGCGGCACAGATACGCAGTATTTT.

This clonotype was observed once. The chain joins TRBV5-1 to TRBJ2-6; D call uncertain. There are 13 residues in the CDR3. Germline V gives CDR1 SGHRS, CDR2 YFSETQ. The ends were cut back, 7 bases at V and 2 bases at J, with 7 bases in the middle. The CDR3 DNA sequence: TGCGCCAGCGCCGAACCTGGGGCCAACGTCCTGACTTTC. It is translated as CASAEPGANVLTF.